This TCR beta chain was sequenced in a study of T cell repertoires in cytomegalovirus infection. Study summary: Matching HLA type and CMV infection were both indicated by public TCR beta signatures.

Study conclusions and caveats: Cumulative frequency of public TCR beta families picked out carriers of CMV plus the relevant HLA. CMV-specific TCR beta clonotypes restricted by HLA-C were the ones dominating the ex vivo response.

A word on this clonotype: As yet, its antigen is unknown.

TCRdb recomputed calls from the reads with MiXCR, one row per CDR3 protein. Altogether around 450,000 distinct CDR3 sequences are present, approximately 33% being singletons, with the ten largest covering about 13%. The sequencing sample was made of PBMCs. The origin of this receptor is a human donor in good health (CMV status not recorded). Some clones in this sample may be carry-over from other donors' samples.

The CDR3 is CASSLTGVSYQETQYF. The DNA for the CDR3 is TGTGCCAGCAGCCTCACAGGAGTATCGTACCAAGAGACCCAGTACTTC. The chain links TRBV11-2 to TRBJ2-5; tentatively, D is TRBD1 (5 bases). Germline CDR1 reads SGHAT; CDR2 reads FQNNGV. V was trimmed by 5 bases and J by 0 bases, leaving 16 bases between them. The CDR3 is made up of 16 amino acids.